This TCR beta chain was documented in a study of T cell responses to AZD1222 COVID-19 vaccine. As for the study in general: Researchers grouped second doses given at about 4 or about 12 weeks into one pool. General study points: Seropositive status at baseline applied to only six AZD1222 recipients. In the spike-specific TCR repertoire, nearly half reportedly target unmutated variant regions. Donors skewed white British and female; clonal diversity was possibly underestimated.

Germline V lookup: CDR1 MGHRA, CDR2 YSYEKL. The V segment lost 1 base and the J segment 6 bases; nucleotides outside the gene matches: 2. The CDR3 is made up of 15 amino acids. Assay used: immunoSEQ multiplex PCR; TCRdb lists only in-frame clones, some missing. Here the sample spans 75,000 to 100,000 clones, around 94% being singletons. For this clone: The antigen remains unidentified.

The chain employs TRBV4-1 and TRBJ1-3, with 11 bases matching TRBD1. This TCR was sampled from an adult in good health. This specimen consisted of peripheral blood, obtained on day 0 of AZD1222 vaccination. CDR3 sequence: CASSQAGQGVNTIYF. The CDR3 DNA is TGCGCCAGCAGCCAAGCGGGACAGGGGGTAAACACCATATATTTT.